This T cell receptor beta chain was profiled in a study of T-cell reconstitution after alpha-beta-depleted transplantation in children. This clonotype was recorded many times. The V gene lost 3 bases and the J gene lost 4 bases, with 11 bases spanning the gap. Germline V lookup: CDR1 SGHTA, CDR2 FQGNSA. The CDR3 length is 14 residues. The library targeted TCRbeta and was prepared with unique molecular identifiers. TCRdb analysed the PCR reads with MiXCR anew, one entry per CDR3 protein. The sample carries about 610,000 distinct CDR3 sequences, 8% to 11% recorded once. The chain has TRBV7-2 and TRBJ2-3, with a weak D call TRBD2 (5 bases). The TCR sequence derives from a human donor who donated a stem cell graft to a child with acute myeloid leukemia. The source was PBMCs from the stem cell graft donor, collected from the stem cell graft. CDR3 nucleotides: TGTGCCAGCAGCTTGCGGGTTCGAGCAGATACGCAGTATTTT. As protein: CASSLRVRADTQYF.